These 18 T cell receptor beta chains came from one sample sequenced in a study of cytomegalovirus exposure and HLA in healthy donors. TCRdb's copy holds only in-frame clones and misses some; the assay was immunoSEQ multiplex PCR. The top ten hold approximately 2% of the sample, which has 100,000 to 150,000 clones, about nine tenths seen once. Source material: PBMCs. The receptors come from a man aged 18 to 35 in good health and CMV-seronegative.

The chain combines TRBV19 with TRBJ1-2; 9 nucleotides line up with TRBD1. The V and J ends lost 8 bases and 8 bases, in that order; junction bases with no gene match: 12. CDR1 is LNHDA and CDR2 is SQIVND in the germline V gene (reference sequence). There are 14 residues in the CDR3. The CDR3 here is CASLKMGQGRGYTF. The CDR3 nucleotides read TGTGCCAGTCTCAAGATGGGACAGGGTAGGGGCTACACCTTC.

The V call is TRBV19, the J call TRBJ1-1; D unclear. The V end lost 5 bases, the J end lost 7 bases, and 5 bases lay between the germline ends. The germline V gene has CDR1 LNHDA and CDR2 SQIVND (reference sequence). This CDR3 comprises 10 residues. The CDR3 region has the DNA TGTGCCAGTAGTTCCCGTGAAGCTTTCTTT. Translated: CASSSREAFF.

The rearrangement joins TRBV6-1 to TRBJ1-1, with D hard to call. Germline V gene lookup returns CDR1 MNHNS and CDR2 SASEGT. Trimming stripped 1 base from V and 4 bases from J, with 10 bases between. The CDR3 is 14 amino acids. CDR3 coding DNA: TGTGCCAGCAGTGAAGGAGGGATGGGCACTGAAGCTTTCTTT. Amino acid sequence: CASSEGGMGTEAFF.

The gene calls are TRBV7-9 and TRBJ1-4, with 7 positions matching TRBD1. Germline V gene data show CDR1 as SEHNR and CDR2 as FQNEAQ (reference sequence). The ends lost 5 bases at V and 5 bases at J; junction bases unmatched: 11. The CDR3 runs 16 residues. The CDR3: CASSNPGQRGNEKLFF. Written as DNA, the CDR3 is TGTGCCAGCAGCAACCCGGGACAGAGGGGGAATGAAAAACTGTTTTTT. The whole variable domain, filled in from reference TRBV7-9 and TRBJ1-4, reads DTGVSQNPRHKITKRGQNVTFRCDPISEHNRLYWYRQTLGQGPEFLTYFQNEAQLEKSRLLSDRFSAERPKGSFSTLEIQRTEQGDSAMYLCASSNPGQRGNEKLFFGSGTQLSVL.

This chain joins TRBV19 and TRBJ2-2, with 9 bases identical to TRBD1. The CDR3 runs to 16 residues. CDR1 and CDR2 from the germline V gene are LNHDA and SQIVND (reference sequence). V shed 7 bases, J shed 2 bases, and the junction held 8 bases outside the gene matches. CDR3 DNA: TGTGCCAGTATTCCGGGACAGGGTGTCAACACCGGGGAGCTGTTTTTT. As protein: CASIPGQGVNTGELFF. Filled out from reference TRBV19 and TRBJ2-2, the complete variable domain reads DGGITQSPKYLFRKEGQNVTLSCEQNLNHDAMYWYRQDPGQGLRLIYYSQIVNDFQKGDIAEGYSVSREKKESFPLTVTSAQKNPTAFYLCASIPGQGVNTGELFFGEGSRLTVL.

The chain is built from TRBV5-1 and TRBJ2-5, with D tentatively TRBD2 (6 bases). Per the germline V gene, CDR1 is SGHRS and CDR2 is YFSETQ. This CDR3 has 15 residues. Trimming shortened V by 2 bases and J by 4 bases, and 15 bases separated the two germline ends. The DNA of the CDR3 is TGCGCCAGCAGCTTAGGAGGGAGTGTCTTAGAGACCCAGTACTTC. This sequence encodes CASSLGGSVLETQYF.

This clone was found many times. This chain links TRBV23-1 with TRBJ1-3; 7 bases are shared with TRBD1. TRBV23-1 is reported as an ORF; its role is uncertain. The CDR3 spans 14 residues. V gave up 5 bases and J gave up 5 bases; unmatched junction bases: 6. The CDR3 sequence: CASSLTGSRNTIYF. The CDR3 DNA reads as TGCGCCAGCAGTTTGACAGGGAGTAGAAACACCATATATTTT.

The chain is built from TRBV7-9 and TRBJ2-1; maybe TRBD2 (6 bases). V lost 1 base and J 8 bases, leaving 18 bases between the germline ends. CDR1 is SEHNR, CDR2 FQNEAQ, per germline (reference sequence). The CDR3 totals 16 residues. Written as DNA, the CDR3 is TGTGCCAGCAGCTTAGTCGTGACTAGTCAACTCGATGAGCAGTTCTTC. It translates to CASSLVVTSQLDEQFF.

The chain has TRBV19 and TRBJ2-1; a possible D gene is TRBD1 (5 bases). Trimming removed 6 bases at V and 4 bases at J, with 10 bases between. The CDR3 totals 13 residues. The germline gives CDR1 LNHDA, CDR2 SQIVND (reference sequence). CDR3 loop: CASRKTEYNEQFF. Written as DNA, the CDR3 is TGTGCCAGTAGGAAGACAGAATACAATGAGCAGTTCTTC.

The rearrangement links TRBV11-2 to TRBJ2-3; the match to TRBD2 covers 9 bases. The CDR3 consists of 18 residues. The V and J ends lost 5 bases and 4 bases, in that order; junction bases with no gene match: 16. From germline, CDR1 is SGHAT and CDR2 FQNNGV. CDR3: CASSPILGGGGASDTQYF. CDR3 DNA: TGTGCCAGCAGCCCCATTCTTGGTGGCGGGGGGGCTTCAGATACGCAGTATTTT.

The CDR3 spells CASSDKGTGLLVLHF. The CDR3 DNA follows: TGTGCCAGCAGTGATAAGGGGACAGGGCTACTCGTATTGCATTTT. The rearrangement links TRBV6-1 to TRBJ1-5, with TRBD1 matching 9 bases. The V gene end was trimmed by 3 bases and the J gene end by 15 bases; junction bases not matched to a gene: 15. CDR3 length: 15 residues. CDR1 is MNHNS and CDR2 is SASEGT in the germline V gene.

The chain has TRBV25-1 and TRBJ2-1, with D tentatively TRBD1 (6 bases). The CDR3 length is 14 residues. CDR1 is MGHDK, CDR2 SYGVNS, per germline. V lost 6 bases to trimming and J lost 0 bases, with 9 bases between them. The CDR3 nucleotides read TGTGCCAGCAGCACAGGGTACTCCTACAATGAGCAGTTCTTC. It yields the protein CASSTGYSYNEQFF.

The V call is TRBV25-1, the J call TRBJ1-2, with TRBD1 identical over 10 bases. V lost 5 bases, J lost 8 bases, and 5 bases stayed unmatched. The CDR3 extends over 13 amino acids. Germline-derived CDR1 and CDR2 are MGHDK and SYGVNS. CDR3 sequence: CASSRGQGYGYTF. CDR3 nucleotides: TGTGCCAGCAGTCGGGGACAGGGGTACGGCTACACCTTC.

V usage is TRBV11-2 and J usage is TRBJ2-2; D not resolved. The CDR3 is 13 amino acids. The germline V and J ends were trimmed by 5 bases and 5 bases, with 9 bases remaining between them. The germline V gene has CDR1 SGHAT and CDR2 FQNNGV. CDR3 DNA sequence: TGTGCCAGCAGCCTAATGATAACCGGGGAGCTGTTTTTT. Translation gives CASSLMITGELFF.

The CDR3 is CAWRAEGDTEAFF. The DNA of the CDR3 is TGTGCCTGGAGGGCCGAAGGAGATACTGAAGCTTTCTTT. The V call is TRBV30, the J call TRBJ1-1; no firm D call. Trimming took 3 bases from V and 5 from J, leaving 13 bases between them. Germline CDR1 reads GTSNPN; CDR2 reads SVGIG (reference sequence). The CDR3 consists of 13 residues.

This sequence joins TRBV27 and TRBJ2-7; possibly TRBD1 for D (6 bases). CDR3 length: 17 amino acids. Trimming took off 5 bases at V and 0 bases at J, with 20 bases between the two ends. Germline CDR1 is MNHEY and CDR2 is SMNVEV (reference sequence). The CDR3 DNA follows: TGTGCCAGCAGTCAGGGGCTTAGTAGGCGCAACTCCTACGAGCAGTACTTC. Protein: CASSQGLSRRNSYEQYF.

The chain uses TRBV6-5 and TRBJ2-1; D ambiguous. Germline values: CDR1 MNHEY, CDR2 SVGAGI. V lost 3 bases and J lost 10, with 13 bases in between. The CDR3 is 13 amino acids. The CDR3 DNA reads TGTGCCAGCAGTTATAATGGCAACCGAGAGCAGTTCTTC. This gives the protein CASSYNGNREQFF.

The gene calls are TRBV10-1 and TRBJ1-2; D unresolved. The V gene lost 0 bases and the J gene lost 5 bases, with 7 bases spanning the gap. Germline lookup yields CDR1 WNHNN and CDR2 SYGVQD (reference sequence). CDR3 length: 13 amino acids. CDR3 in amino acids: CASSESQSYGYTF. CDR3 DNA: TGCGCCAGCAGTGAGTCACAATCGTATGGCTACACCTTC.